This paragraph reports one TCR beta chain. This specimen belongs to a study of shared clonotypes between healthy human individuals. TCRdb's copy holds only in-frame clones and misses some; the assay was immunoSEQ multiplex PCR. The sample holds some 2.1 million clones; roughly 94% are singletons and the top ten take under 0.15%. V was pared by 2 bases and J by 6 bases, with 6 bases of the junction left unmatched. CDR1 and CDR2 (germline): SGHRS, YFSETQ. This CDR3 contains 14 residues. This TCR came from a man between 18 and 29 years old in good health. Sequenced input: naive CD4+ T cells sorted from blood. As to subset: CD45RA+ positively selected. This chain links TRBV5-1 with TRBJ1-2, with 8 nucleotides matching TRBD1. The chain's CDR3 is CASSFDRGLDGYTF. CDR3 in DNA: TGCGCCAGCAGCTTCGACAGGGGTTTGGATGGCTACACCTTC.